These 25 T cell receptor beta chains share one sample of origin, sequenced in a study of neoadjuvant anti-PD-1 for oral cavity cancer. This table comes from immunoSEQ multiplex PCR, and its TCRdb copy is limited to in-frame clones, with some not included. The data show more than 10,000 clones, about three fifths seen once. This material consisted of PBMCs, taken before nivolumab (anti-PD-1) treatment. The receptors were sampled from a person aged 35-80 years with oral cavity squamous cell carcinoma.

V and J are TRBV29-1 and TRBJ1-5; D unresolved. Germline lookup yields CDR1 SQVTM and CDR2 ANQGSEA. The V end lost 7 bases, the J end lost 4 bases, and 11 bases lay between the germline ends. This CDR3 comprises 12 residues. The DNA of the CDR3 is TGCAGCGCCGGCGGGTTAAATCAGCCCCAGCATTTT. This codes for CSAGGLNQPQHF.

The rearrangement uses TRBV9 and TRBJ2-7; D is uncertain. The V end lost 0 bases, the J end lost 0 bases, and 10 bases lay between the germline ends. The germline V gene has CDR1 SGDLS and CDR2 YYNGEE. The CDR3 length is 15 residues. CDR3 bases: TGTGCCAGCAGCGTAGACTCGGGCCTCTCCTACGAGCAGTACTTC. It specifies CASSVDSGLSYEQYF.

This clone was counted between two and nine times. This rearrangement joins TRBV14 to TRBJ2-2, with D unresolved. Trimming took off 1 base at V and 5 bases at J, with 8 bases between the two ends. There are 14 residues in the CDR3. Per germline, CDR1 SGHDN and CDR2 FVKESK. Written as DNA, the CDR3 is TGTGCCAGCAGCCAAGCAATCTTGACCGGGGAGCTGTTTTTT. This translates into CASSQAILTGELFF. The entire variable domain, with the rest obtained from reference TRBV14 and TRBJ2-2, is as follows: EAGVTQFPSHSVIEKGQTVTLRCDPISGHDNLYWYRRVMGKEIKFLLHFVKESKQDESGMPNNRFLAERTGGTYSTLKVQPAELEDSGVYFCASSQAILTGELFFGEGSRLTVL.

The chain joins TRBV7-9 to TRBJ1-1; TRBD1 matches at 8 bases. With V trimmed by 3 bases and J by 3 bases, 3 bases remained unmatched. Germline lookup yields CDR1 SEHNR and CDR2 FQNEAQ (reference sequence). The CDR3 is made up of 14 amino acids. CDR3 sequence: CASSFRQGYTEAFF. The CDR3 nucleotides are TGTGCCAGCAGCTTCAGACAGGGGTACACTGAAGCTTTCTTT. Combining the CDR3 with reference TRBV7-9 and TRBJ1-1 gives the whole variable domain DTGVSQNPRHKITKRGQNVTFRCDPISEHNRLYWYRQTLGQGPEFLTYFQNEAQLEKSRLLSDRFSAERPKGSFSTLEIQRTEQGDSAMYLCASSFRQGYTEAFFGQGTRLTVV.

This clone has just one count. This chain connects TRBV13 to TRBJ1-1; D is possibly TRBD1 (6 bases). Germline values: CDR1 PRHDT, CDR2 FYEKMQ (reference sequence). V lost 11 bases, J lost 1 base, and 8 bases lay in between. The length of the CDR3 is 11 residues. Here the CDR3 reads CAAGENTEAFF. In nucleotides, the CDR3 is TGTGCCGCAGGGGAGAACACTGAAGCTTTCTTT. Looking up the rest from reference TRBV13 and TRBJ1-1 gives the full variable domain: AAGVIQSPRHLIKEKRETATLKCYPIPRHDTVYWYQQGPGQDPQFLISFYEKMQSDKGSIPDRFSAQQFSDYHSELNMSSLELGDSALYFCAAGENTEAFFGQGTRLTVV.

The chain combines TRBV2 with TRBJ2-2; D is unresolved. V was trimmed by 4 bases and J by 1 base, leaving 4 bases between them. The CDR3 extends over 13 amino acids. CDR1 and CDR2 (germline): SNHLY, FYNNEI. The CDR3 sequence: CASSVRNTGELFF. The CDR3 nucleotides read TGTGCCAGCAGTGTCCGGAACACCGGGGAGCTGTTTTTT.

This clone was counted between two and nine times. This rearrangement joins TRBV2 to TRBJ1-1, with D unclear. Per germline, CDR1 SNHLY and CDR2 FYNNEI. Trimming removed 6 bases at V and 0 bases at J, with 8 bases between. The CDR3 is 13 residues long. In nucleotides, the CDR3 is TGTGCCAGCAGAGACACTCTGAACACTGAAGCTTTCTTT. Translation: CASRDTLNTEAFF.

The rearrangement joins TRBV28 to TRBJ2-3, with 8 bases aligning to TRBD2. This CDR3 comprises 15 residues. Germline V gives CDR1 MDHEN, CDR2 SYDVKM. The V and J ends lost 7 bases and 0 bases, in that order; junction bases with no gene match: 6. CDR3 DNA sequence: TGTGCCAGCACCCGGGGGGGCGCGAGCACAGATACGCAGTATTTT. It translates to CASTRGGASTDTQYF.

This chain links TRBV19 with TRBJ2-4; D is unresolved. Per the germline V gene, CDR1 is LNHDA and CDR2 is SQIVND (reference sequence). This CDR3 has 14 amino acids. Trimming cost V 3 bases and J 2 bases, with 8 bases left between them. The CDR3 nucleotides read TGTGCCAGTAGTATTGTCGGTCCCAAAAACATTCAGTACTTC. Protein: CASSIVGPKNIQYF.

This clone appeared once. This chain joins TRBV10-3 and TRBJ1-1; no firm D call. Trimming cost V 4 bases and J 1 base, with 13 bases left between them. The CDR3 has 15 amino acids. The germline CDR1 and CDR2 sequences are ENHRY and SYGVKD. CDR3 nucleotide sequence: TGTGCCATCAGTGGTCCGCTAAATAGGAACACTGAAGCTTTCTTT. Translation: CAISGPLNRNTEAFF.

The V gene is TRBV6-5, the J gene TRBJ1-1, with a weak D call TRBD1 (6 bases). The germline gives CDR1 MNHEY, CDR2 SVGAGI. CDR3 length: 12 residues. V dropped 0 bases and J dropped 7 bases, with 6 bases sitting between them. DNA for the CDR3: TGTGCCAGCAGTTACTCAGGGGGTGAAGCTTTCTTT. It encodes CASSYSGGEAFF.

This rearrangement joins TRBV14 to TRBJ2-1, with D uncertain. Deletions cut 3 bases from V and 0 bases from J, with 12 bases between. The CDR3 has 16 residues. In germline, CDR1 is SGHDN, CDR2 FVKESK. The CDR3 region is CASSHSRSRSYNEQFF. For the CDR3, the DNA is TGTGCCAGCAGCCACTCGCGCAGCCGCTCCTACAATGAGCAGTTCTTC.

The table lists this clone with a few counts. This chain joins TRBV21-1 and TRBJ2-7; TRBD1, the table's D call, was not compared with the DNA. TRBV21-1 is recorded as a pseudogene. The CDR3 covers 16 residues. The CDR3 region has the DNA TGTGCCAGCAGCACACGCTGCCAGGGCGGCTCCTACGAGCAGTACTTC. This encodes CASSTRCQGGSYEQYF.

The chain has TRBV6-1 and TRBJ1-3, with 7 bases lining up with TRBD1. CDR1 and CDR2 (germline): MNHNS, SASEGT. CDR3 length: 15 residues. The J segment lost 3 bases and the V segment lost 4 bases, leaving 6 bases of the junction unmatched. The CDR3 coding sequence is TGTGCCAGCAGTGCGACAGGGATCAGTGGAAACACCATATATTTT. It yields the protein CASSATGISGNTIYF.

The gene calls are TRBV7-8 and TRBJ2-5; tentative D call: TRBD2 (5 bases). Deletions cut 7 bases from V and 4 bases from J, with 16 bases between. Germline V gives CDR1 SGHVS, CDR2 FQNEAQ. This CDR3 has 14 residues. The CDR3 loop is CASTARPGGETQYF. CDR3 coding DNA: TGTGCCAGCACCGCCCGGCCAGGAGGAGAGACCCAGTACTTC.

This clone was found a few times. This chain uses TRBV19 with TRBJ1-6, with no clear D. The ends were cut back, 7 bases at V and 7 bases at J, with 8 bases in the middle. The CDR3 consists of 12 residues. Germline CDR1 LNHDA, CDR2 SQIVND (reference sequence). CDR3 protein: CASNFLNSPLHF. The CDR3 nucleotides read TGTGCCAGTAACTTTCTAAATTCACCCCTCCACTTT.

The chain carries TRBV5-1 and TRBJ2-1; perhaps TRBD2 as D (6 bases). V was shortened by 0 bases and J by 3 bases, with 7 bases between the two germline ends. The CDR3 covers 14 residues. CDR1 SGHRS and CDR2 YFSETQ come from the germline V gene. As DNA, the CDR3 is TGCGCCAGCAGCTTGGAGGACTACTACAATGAGCAGTTCTTC. This encodes CASSLEDYYNEQFF.

DNA of the CDR3: TGTGCCAGCTCACTTACCCTGGCGGCAGCGAACACTGAAGCTTTCTTT. It yields the protein CASSLTLAAANTEAFF. V is TRBV18 and J is TRBJ1-1; no reliable D call. This CDR3 is 16 amino acids long. Germline assignment: CDR1 KGHSH and CDR2 LQKENI. The V gene lost 4 bases and the J gene lost 1 base, with 16 bases spanning the gap.

J is TRBJ1-5 and V is TRBV2; D gene ambiguous. The V gene's germline CDR1 is SNHLY and CDR2 FYNNEI. Trimming removed 7 bases from V and 4 bases from J, with 11 bases in between. The CDR3 is 13 residues long. The chain's CDR3 is CASNVDGNQPQHF. Here the CDR3 DNA reads TGTGCCAGCAACGTGGATGGAAATCAGCCCCAGCATTTT.

J is TRBJ2-7 and V is TRBV27, with a tentative D call TRBD2 (5 bases). This CDR3 spans 14 amino acids. Germline loops: CDR1 MNHEY, CDR2 SMNVEV (reference sequence). Between the trimmed V and J ends, which lost 6 bases and 3 bases, there was a span of 15 bases. CDR3 amino acids: CASSRPGLYYEQYF. CDR3 sequence (DNA): TGTGCCAGCAGCCGCCCCGGACTTTACTACGAGCAGTACTTC.

This clone appeared a few times. The CDR3 DNA is TGTGCCAGCAGGCCCGACAGGCAAGGAAATGGCTACACCTTC. Translating gives CASRPDRQGNGYTF. The chain links TRBV27 to TRBJ1-2; a weak D match, TRBD1 (6 bases). CDR1 is MNHEY, CDR2 SMNVEV, per germline (reference sequence). The length of the CDR3 is 14 residues. V lost 6 bases to trimming and J lost 6 bases, with 17 bases between them.

V gene TRBV9 combines with J gene TRBJ2-1, with D maybe TRBD2 (5 bases). Trimming removed 3 bases from V and 6 bases from J, with 13 bases in between. Germline V lookup: CDR1 SGDLS, CDR2 YYNGEE. The CDR3 covers 14 residues. CDR3 nucleotide sequence: TGTGCCAGCAGCGCCCTGGGAGTCCCCAATGAGCAGTTCTTC. It specifies CASSALGVPNEQFF.

V and J are TRBV7-9 and TRBJ1-1, with 11 bases aligning to TRBD1. Germline V gives CDR1 SEHNR, CDR2 FQNEAQ (reference sequence). This CDR3 has 14 amino acids. With 4 bases clipped from V and 7 bases from J, the junction kept 5 bases outside the gene matches. In nucleotides, the CDR3 is TGTGCCAGCAGCTCAACCGGGACAGGGGGTGAAGCTTTCTTT. It yields the protein CASSSTGTGGEAFF.

This clone has a handful of counts. The chain is built from TRBV16 and TRBJ1-1; weak D call: TRBD1 (5 bases). Germline CDR1 reads KGHSY; CDR2 reads FQNENV. The CDR3 contains 13 residues. V lost 3 bases and J lost 8, with 13 bases in between. CDR3: CASSQPSGAEAFF. The CDR3 bases are TGTGCCAGCAGCCAGCCCTCCGGGGCAGAAGCTTTCTTT.

This chain links TRBV4-2 with TRBJ2-7; perhaps TRBD1 as D (6 bases). Looked up from germline, CDR1 is LGHNA and CDR2 is YNFKEQ. Trimming removed 1 base from V and 4 bases from J, with 11 bases in between. The length of the CDR3 is 14 residues. The CDR3 loop reads CASSQGPGEYEQYF. The CDR3 region has the DNA TGTGCCAGCAGCCAAGGACCAGGGGAGTACGAGCAGTACTTC.